This T cell receptor (beta chain) was sequenced for a study of T-cell memory formation after mild COVID-19. TCRdb reanalysed the 5' RACE reads using MiXCR and keeps one entry per CDR3 protein. The sample has approximately 580,000 distinct CDR3 sequences; around 21% are singletons. The V end lost 6 bases, the J end lost 12 bases, and 18 bases lay between the germline ends. Germline CDR1 and CDR2: MNHEY and SVGAGI. The CDR3 spans 13 residues. This clonotype is a singleton in its sample. The chain combines TRBV6-5 with TRBJ2-4, with D possibly matching TRBD1 (6 bases). The TCR comes from an adult woman who had mild COVID-19 (a few samples of this study predate the infection). Cell type and time point are not known. Sequencing was performed on PBMCs or a T cell subset sorted from them (not recorded which). CDR3 amino acids: CASSYTQGNPQYF. The CDR3, as DNA: TGTGCCAGCAGCTACACACAGGGAAACCCTCAGTACTTC.